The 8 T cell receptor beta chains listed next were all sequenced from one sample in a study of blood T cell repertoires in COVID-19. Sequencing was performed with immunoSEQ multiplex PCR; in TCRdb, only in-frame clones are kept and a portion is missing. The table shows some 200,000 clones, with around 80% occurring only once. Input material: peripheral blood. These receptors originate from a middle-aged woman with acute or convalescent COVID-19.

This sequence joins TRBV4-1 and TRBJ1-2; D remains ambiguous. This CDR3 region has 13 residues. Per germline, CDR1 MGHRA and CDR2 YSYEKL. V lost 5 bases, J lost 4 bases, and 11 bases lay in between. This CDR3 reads CASSNGDSYGYTF. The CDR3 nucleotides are TGCGCCAGCAGCAACGGGGATAGCTATGGCTACACCTTC.

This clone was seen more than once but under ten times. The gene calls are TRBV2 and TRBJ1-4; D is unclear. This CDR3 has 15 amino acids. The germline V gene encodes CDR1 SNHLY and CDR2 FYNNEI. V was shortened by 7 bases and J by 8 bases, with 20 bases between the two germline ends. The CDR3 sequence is CASNPIGGSGEKLFF. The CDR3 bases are TGTGCCAGCAACCCCATAGGAGGGTCGGGGGAAAAACTGTTTTTT.

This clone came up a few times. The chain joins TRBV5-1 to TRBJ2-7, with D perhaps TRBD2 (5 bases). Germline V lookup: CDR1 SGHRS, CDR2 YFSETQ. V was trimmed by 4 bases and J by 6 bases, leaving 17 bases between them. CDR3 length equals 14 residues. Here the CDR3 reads CASSQGGSSTEQYF. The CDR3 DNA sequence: TGCGCCAGCAGCCAAGGAGGTTCCTCAACCGAGCAGTACTTC.

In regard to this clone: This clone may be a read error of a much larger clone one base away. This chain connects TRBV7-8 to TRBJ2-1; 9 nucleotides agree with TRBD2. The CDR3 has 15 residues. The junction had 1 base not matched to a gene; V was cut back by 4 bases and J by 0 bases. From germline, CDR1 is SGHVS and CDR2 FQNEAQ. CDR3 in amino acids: CASSYSGGSYNEQFF. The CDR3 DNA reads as TGTGCCAGCAGCTATAGCGGGGGCTCCTACAATGAGCAGTTCTTC.

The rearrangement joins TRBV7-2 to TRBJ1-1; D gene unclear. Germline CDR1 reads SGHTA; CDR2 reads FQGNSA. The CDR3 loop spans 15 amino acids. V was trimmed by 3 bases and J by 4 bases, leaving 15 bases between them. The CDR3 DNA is TGTGCCAGCAGCTTTAGCGACGGGGAAAGCACTGAAGCTTTCTTT. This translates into CASSFSDGESTEAFF.

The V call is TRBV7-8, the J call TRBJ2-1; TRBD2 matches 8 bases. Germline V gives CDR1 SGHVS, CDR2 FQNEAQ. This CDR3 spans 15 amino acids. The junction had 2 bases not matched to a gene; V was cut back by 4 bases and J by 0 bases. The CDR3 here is CASSSGGASYNEQFF. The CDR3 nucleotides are TGTGCCAGCAGCTCCGGGGGGGCCTCCTACAATGAGCAGTTCTTC.

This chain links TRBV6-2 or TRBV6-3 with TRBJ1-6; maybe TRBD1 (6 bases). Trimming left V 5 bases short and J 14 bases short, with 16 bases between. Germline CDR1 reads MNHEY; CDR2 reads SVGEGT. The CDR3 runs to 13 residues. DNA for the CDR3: TGTGCCAGCAGTCAGGGGCCTCAGAGATCCCTCCACTTT. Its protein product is CASSQGPQRSLHF.

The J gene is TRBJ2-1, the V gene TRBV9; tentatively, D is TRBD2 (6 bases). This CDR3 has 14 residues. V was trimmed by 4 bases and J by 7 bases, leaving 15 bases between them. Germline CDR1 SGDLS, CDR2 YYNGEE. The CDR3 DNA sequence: TGTGCCAGCAGCCGGACCGGGAGCCTTAATGAGCAGTTCTTC. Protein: CASSRTGSLNEQFF. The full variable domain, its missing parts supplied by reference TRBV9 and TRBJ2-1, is DSGVTQTPKHLITATGQRVTLRCSPRSGDLSVYWYQQSLDQGLQFLIQYYNGEERAKGNILERFSAQQFPDLHSELNLSSLELGDSALYFCASSRTGSLNEQFFGPGTRLTVL.